A selection of T cell receptor beta chains follows, all from one sample in a study of control samples from healthy donors and cancer patients. The repertoire was sequenced with immunoSEQ multiplex PCR; TCRdb's copy has only in-frame clones and lacks some. Of approximately 93,000 clones in the sample, roughly nine tenths were seen once. The specimen sequenced was PBMCs. The receptor set was obtained from a woman aged 45-65 years with colorectal cancer. The CDR3 runs from the conserved cysteine through the conserved F or W. The D gene is left open where the match is weak. A clone size is listed for some rows: how often the clone was seen (once, few, many), or a class if it is expanded.

- TRBJ1-2 TRBV28 - TGTGCCAGCAGTTCCTGGACAGAGAACTATGGCTACACCTTC CASSSWTENYGYTF
- TRBJ1-1 TRBV5-5 - TGTGCCAGCAGCTTCGATGGGCGGGCGAACACTGAAGCTTTCTTT CASSFDGRANTEAFF
TRBD2 TRBJ2-3 TRBV5-1 - TGCGCCAGCAGCCGGGGGACTAGCGGGGGCGAGGATACGCAGTATTTT CASSRGTSGGEDTQYF
TRBD1 TRBJ1-6 TRBV5-4 - TGTGCCAGCAGCGCGGGACAGGGGAATTCACCCCTCCACTTT CASSAGQGNSPLHF
- TRBJ2-3 TRBV2 once TGTGCCAGCAGCCTCGCTAGGGTTGGCACAGATACGCAGTATTTT CASSLARVGTDTQYF
- TRBJ1-1 TRBV5-1 - TGCGCCAGCAGCTTGGGACACATAGCGAACACTGAAGCTTTCTTT CASSLGHIANTEAFF
TRBD1 TRBJ2-3 TRBV5-6 - TGTGCCAGCAGCGGACAGGACTCCATCACAGATACGCAGTATTTT CASSGQDSITDTQYF
- TRBJ1-2 TRBV19 - TGTGCCAGTAGCTTACAGGTGGGGGGCTATGGCTACACCTTC CASSLQVGGYGYTF
TRBD1 TRBJ2-4 TRBV3-1/TRBV3-2 - TGTGCCAGCAGCCCTGGTTGGGGACAGGTTCTAAACATTCAGTACTTC CASSPGWGQVLNIQYF
TRBD2 TRBJ2-5 TRBV12-5 - TGTGCTAGTGGTTTGGGCACTAGCGGGGGAGGGGAGACCCAGTACTTC CASGLGTSGGGETQYF
TRBD2 TRBJ2-1 TRBV6-5 - TGTGCCAGCAGAGCGGTAATAGCGGGGGTGAATGAGCAGTTCTTC CASRAVIAGVNEQFF
TRBD2 TRBJ2-5 TRBV11-3 - TGTGCCAGCAGCTTAGGGAGCGGGGGGGTCCAAGAGACCCAGTACTTC CASSLGSGGVQETQYF
- TRBJ2-1 TRBV27 - TGTGCCAGCAGTTCCAGGGCCAGCTCCTACAATGAGCAGTTCTTC CASSSRASSYNEQFF
- TRBJ1-4 TRBV3-1/TRBV3-2 - TGTGCCAGCAGCCAAGAGGGTAGGATAGAAAAACTGTTTTTT CASSQEGRIEKLFF
- TRBJ1-1 TRBV10-3 - TGTGCCATCTCCGCGGGACCCATGAACACTGAAGCTTTCTTT CAISAGPMNTEAFF
- TRBJ2-5 TRBV27 - TGTGCCAGCAGTAGAGGACAGACGACTACACGGGAGACCCAGTACTTC CASSRGQTTTRETQYF
- TRBJ2-5 TRBV13 - TGTGCCAGCAGCTTATGGGGAGCCGAAGCACAAGAGACCCAGTACTTC CASSLWGAEAQETQYF
- TRBJ1-1 TRBV6-6 - TGTGCCAGCAGTTACGGGGGGGCGGCTTTCTTT CASSYGGAAFF
- TRBJ1-4 TRBV6-5 - TGTGCCAGCAGGGACACCGTTAATGAAAAACTGTTTTTT CASRDTVNEKLFF
- TRBJ1-1 TRBV5-8 - TGTGCCAGCAGCTTGTGGCAGAACACTGAAGCTTTCTTT CASSLWQNTEAFF
TRBD1 TRBJ1-6 TRBV25-1 few TGTGCCAGCAGTGATTCCCGACAGGGGGTCAGTTCACCCCTCCACTTT CASSDSRQGVSSPLHF
- TRBJ2-3 TRBV7-3 - TGTGCCAGCAGCTTAGGCCCGGGGGGCAGCACAGATACGCAGTATTTT CASSLGPGGSTDTQYF
- TRBJ1-2 TRBV28 - TGTGCCAGCAGTTTACTTACTTACAGGAATGGCTACACCTTC CASSLLTYRNGYTF
TRBD1 TRBJ2-3 TRBV5-1 - TGCGCCAGCAGCGCGACAGGGGATTGGACAGATACGCAGTATTTT CASSATGDWTDTQYF
- TRBJ2-2 TRBV18 - TGTGCCAGCTCACCACCGTCCCCGGGAGACACCGGGGAGCTGTTTTTT CASSPPSPGDTGELFF
- TRBJ1-2 TRBV19 - TGTGCCAGTAGTAACCGGGAAGCTAACTATGGCTACACCTTC CASSNREANYGYTF
TRBD2 TRBJ2-3 TRBV7-2 - TGTGCCAGCAGCTCACGACCGGGACTAGCTACAGATACGCAGTATTTT CASSSRPGLATDTQYF